This T cell receptor beta chain stems from a study of shared clonotypes between healthy human individuals. The wider study: With ages of 18 to 49, the donors were a couple of women and a few men.

Measured with immunoSEQ multiplex PCR; TCRdb has only the in-frame clones, and not every one. The sample carries 2 million to 2.5 million clones, around 92% recorded once. Whole-study findings and limits: Across subsets, estimated richness was generally greater for naive than for memory populations.

The CDR3 covers 13 residues. V was shortened by 2 bases and J by 6 bases, with 11 bases between the two germline ends. CDR1 and CDR2 from the germline V gene are KGHSH and LQKENI. From CD4+ cells came CD45RA+ naive and CD45RA-negative memory subsets. About this clone: Its matching antigen is unknown.

Input material: naive CD4+ T cells from PBMCs. Specified subset: CD45RA+ positively selected. The rearrangement uses TRBV18 and TRBJ2-7; possibly TRBD1 for D (6 bases). The receptor was isolated from a man aged 18 to 35 in good health. Some clones in this sample may be carry-over from other donors' samples. The CDR3 sequence is CASSPVGAGEQYF. The CDR3 region has the DNA TGTGCCAGCTCACCAGTGGGGGCGGGCGAGCAGTACTTC.